The 16 T cell receptor beta chains presented below share a single source sample, sequenced in a study of naive and memory T cell subsets. The beta constant-region primer was an equimolar mix of two oligonucleotides covering TRBC1 and TRBC2. Nested alpha and beta constant-region primers with the SP2 primer drove four PCR rounds on ligated cDNA. TCRdb used MiXCR to reprocess the UMI-ligation and nested PCR reads, holding one entry per CDR3 protein. The sample comprises about 120,000 distinct CDR3 sequences, around 35% of which are singletons, and 0.8% to 1% rests with the top ten. Input material: central memory CD4+ T cells from blood. Every receptor here comes from a human donor in good health.

There are a few counts of this clonotype. The chain is built from TRBV20-1 and TRBJ1-2; D gene ambiguous. Germline CDR1 DFQATT, CDR2 SNEGSKA (reference sequence). CDR3 length equals 10 residues. V was cut by 4 bases and J by 4 bases, with 4 bases left in between. The CDR3 coding sequence is TGCAGTGCTATTATCTATGGCTACACCTTC. As protein: CSAIIYGYTF.

This chain joins TRBV5-1 and TRBJ1-3; D remains unclear. This CDR3 is 15 amino acids long. The germline V gene encodes CDR1 SGHRS and CDR2 YFSETQ. Trimming removed 4 bases at V and 0 bases at J, with 11 bases between. CDR3 bases: TGCGCCAGCAGCCCCGAGGTCAGCTCTGGAAACACCATATATTTT. This sequence encodes CASSPEVSSGNTIYF.

The CDR3 protein is CASSLKVSYEQYF. The CDR3, as DNA: TGTGCCAGCAGTTTAAAAGTGTCCTACGAGCAGTACTTC. The chain employs TRBV27 and TRBJ2-7; D remains ambiguous. CDR1 and CDR2 (germline): MNHEY, SMNVEV (reference sequence). V shed 2 bases and J shed 1 base, with 6 bases lying between them. The CDR3 extends over 13 amino acids.

This clonotype was detected only once. This chain links TRBV20-1 with TRBJ2-1; D remains ambiguous. Germline-derived CDR1 and CDR2 are DFQATT and SNEGSKA (reference sequence). Trimming removed 2 bases from V and 2 bases from J, with 16 bases in between. CDR3 size: 16 residues. For the CDR3, the DNA is TGCAGTGCTAGACCCCAATTGGGGTCAGCCTACAATGAGCAGTTCTTC. Translation gives CSARPQLGSAYNEQFF.

In this sample, this clonotype turned up a few times. The chain combines TRBV27 with TRBJ2-7; 9 nucleotides match TRBD2. The CDR3 is 15 residues long. Trimming cost V 2 bases and J 4 bases; bases outside gene matches: 6. CDR1 is MNHEY and CDR2 is SMNVEV in the germline V gene (reference sequence). CDR3 nucleotide sequence: TGTGCCAGCAGTTTACTAGCGGGAATCGGGTACGAGCAGTACTTC. Its protein is CASSLLAGIGYEQYF.

There are a few counts of this clonotype. The J gene is TRBJ1-2, the V gene TRBV18, with D hard to call. Germline V gene data show CDR1 as KGHSH and CDR2 as LQKENI. This CDR3 has 14 residues. Trimming cost V 3 bases and J 8 bases, with 16 bases left between them. The CDR3 sequence is CASSPPVITDGYTF. CDR3 nucleotides: TGTGCCAGCTCACCCCCAGTTATAACGGACGGCTACACCTTC.

The gene calls are TRBV28 and TRBJ1-2; no clear D. CDR1 is MDHEN and CDR2 is SYDVKM in the germline V gene. Trimming pared 8 bases from V and 8 bases from J, leaving 18 bases between. CDR3 length: 13 residues. As DNA, the CDR3 is TGTGCCAGCCAGATATCCGGGCGTAGAGGCTACACCTTC. The encoded protein is CASQISGRRGYTF.

Only a few counts were recorded for this clonotype. The chain has TRBV6-6 and TRBJ2-2; D is tentatively TRBD1 or TRBD2 (5 bases each). Germline assignment: CDR1 MNHNY and CDR2 SVGAGI (reference sequence). This CDR3 spans 16 amino acids. Deletions cut 5 bases from V and 1 base from J, with 14 bases between. CDR3 amino acids: CASSPAGTLNTGELFF. DNA for the CDR3: TGTGCCAGCAGTCCCGCCGGGACCCTGAACACCGGGGAGCTGTTTTTT.

J is TRBJ2-7 and V is TRBV15; maybe TRBD1 (6 bases). V gave up 0 bases and J gave up 6 bases, with 15 bases separating them. The germline gives CDR1 LNHNV, CDR2 YYDKDF (reference sequence). This CDR3 is 15 amino acids long. The DNA for the CDR3 is TGTGCCACCAGCAGAGATCGAATCGGCAGGGGCGAGCAGTACTTC. Protein: CATSRDRIGRGEQYF.

This clonotype was picked up many times. The chain couples TRBV29-1 to TRBJ2-5; 9 nucleotides match TRBD1. Looked up from germline, CDR1 is SQVTM and CDR2 is ANQGSEA. V lost 7 bases and J lost 5; bases outside the gene matches: 11. The CDR3 length is 14 residues. CDR3: CSGRTGTGTETQYF. In DNA, the CDR3 is TGCAGCGGGCGGACCGGGACAGGGACGGAGACCCAGTACTTC. The whole variable domain, filled in from reference TRBV29-1 and TRBJ2-5, reads SAVISQKPSRDICQRGTSLTIQCQVDSQVTMMFWYRQQPGQSLTLIATANQGSEATYESGFVIDKFPISRPNLTFSTLTVSNMSPEDSSIYLCSGRTGTGTETQYFGPGTRLLVL.

This clonotype was seen a few times. Here the CDR3 reads CSVEYATGGYEQYF. For the CDR3, the DNA is TGCAGCGTTGAATACGCGACAGGGGGATACGAGCAGTACTTC. The chain recombines TRBV29-1 with TRBJ2-7; 9 bases agree with TRBD1. Germline V gene data show CDR1 as SQVTM and CDR2 as ANQGSEA. The CDR3 contains 14 residues. Losses at the gene ends were 2 bases for V and 4 bases for J; bases not matched to a gene: 6.

The chain carries TRBV11-2 and TRBJ1-6; TRBD1 might be the D (5 bases). V lost 0 bases to trimming and J lost 7 bases, with 7 bases between them. Germline-derived CDR1 and CDR2 are SGHAT and FQNNGV. The CDR3 is 14 residues long. The CDR3 sequence is CASSLEGTNSPLHF. DNA of the CDR3: TGTGCCAGCAGCTTAGAAGGGACCAATTCACCCCTCCACTTT.

V gene TRBV28 combines with J gene TRBJ2-5, with a tentative D call TRBD2 (6 bases). V lost 3 bases to trimming and J lost 0 bases, with 14 bases between them. This CDR3 is 16 amino acids long. CDR1 is MDHEN and CDR2 is SYDVKM in the germline V gene. CDR3 in DNA: TGTGCCAGCAGTTTCATGGGCGGGGCGTACCAAGAGACCCAGTACTTC. Residues: CASSFMGGAYQETQYF.

V is TRBV6-5 and J is TRBJ1-2, with D tentatively TRBD1 (5 bases). Germline V gene lookup returns CDR1 MNHEY and CDR2 SVGAGI. V dropped 7 bases and J dropped 5 bases, with 17 bases sitting between them. The CDR3 contains 14 residues. CDR3 loop: CASTALGGLYGYTF. CDR3 nucleotides: TGTGCCAGCACCGCGTTGGGGGGTCTATATGGCTACACCTTC.

This chain links TRBV15 with TRBJ2-2; TRBD2 agrees at 10 bases. The V segment lost 0 bases and the J segment 5 bases; nucleotides outside the gene matches: 3. CDR3 length: 16 amino acids. CDR1 and CDR2 (germline): LNHNV, YYDKDF (reference sequence). The CDR3 coding sequence is TGTGCCACCAGCAGAGAGCTAGCGGGAGTTACCGGGGAGCTGTTTTTT. Amino acids: CATSRELAGVTGELFF.

The rearrangement joins TRBV29-1 to TRBJ2-2, with 8 bases matching TRBD1. Germline V gives CDR1 SQVTM, CDR2 ANQGSEA. The CDR3 consists of 14 residues. The J segment lost 5 bases and the V segment lost 3 bases, leaving 5 bases of the junction unmatched. CDR3 protein: CSVDGQGGTGELFF. CDR3 sequence (DNA): TGCAGCGTTGATGGACAGGGCGGAACCGGGGAGCTGTTTTTT.